The present entry profiles one TCR beta chain with its context. The antigen is undetermined. This entry is derived from a study of prognosis after radiotherapy for stage I lung cancer. The wider study: Each patient with non-small cell lung cancer was deemed medically inoperable. Study-level findings and limits: After stereotactic body radiation therapy, median unique TCR clones were several thousand, down from about 10,000. A difference in TRBV and TRBJ gene usage was reportedly seen between patients with and without metastases.

Amplicons of TCR beta CDR3 were generated from genomic DNA by two-round multiplex PCR. Every TRBV and TRBJ gene had its own specific primer in first-round PCR. Amplification in the second PCR round was performed with universal primers. TCRdb redid the calling of the multiplex PCR reads with MiXCR, one entry per CDR3 protein. The data hold about 30,000 distinct CDR3 sequences, with 31% observed a single time. The receptor was isolated from a donor of 50 years or more with non-small cell lung cancer. Here the sequenced sample was PBMCs, taken before or after stereotactic body radiation therapy (not recorded which).

The CDR3 nucleotides read TGTGCCAGCAGCAGAACCGGGACAGGGGGCGTTCAACCCCAGCATTTT. This translates into CASSRTGTGGVQPQHF. The V gene is TRBV5-6, the J gene TRBJ1-5, with TRBD1 matching over 12 bases. V lost 4 bases and J lost 10; bases outside the gene matches: 12. This CDR3 contains 16 residues. The V gene's germline CDR1 is SGHDT and CDR2 YYEEEE. The full variable domain, with the rest looked up from reference TRBV5-6 and TRBJ1-5, is DAGVTQSPTHLIKTRGQQVTLRCSPKSGHDTVSWYQQALGQGPQFIFQYYEEEERQRGNFPDRFSGHQFPNYSSELNVNALLLGDSALYLCASSRTGTGGVQPQHFGDGTRLSIL.